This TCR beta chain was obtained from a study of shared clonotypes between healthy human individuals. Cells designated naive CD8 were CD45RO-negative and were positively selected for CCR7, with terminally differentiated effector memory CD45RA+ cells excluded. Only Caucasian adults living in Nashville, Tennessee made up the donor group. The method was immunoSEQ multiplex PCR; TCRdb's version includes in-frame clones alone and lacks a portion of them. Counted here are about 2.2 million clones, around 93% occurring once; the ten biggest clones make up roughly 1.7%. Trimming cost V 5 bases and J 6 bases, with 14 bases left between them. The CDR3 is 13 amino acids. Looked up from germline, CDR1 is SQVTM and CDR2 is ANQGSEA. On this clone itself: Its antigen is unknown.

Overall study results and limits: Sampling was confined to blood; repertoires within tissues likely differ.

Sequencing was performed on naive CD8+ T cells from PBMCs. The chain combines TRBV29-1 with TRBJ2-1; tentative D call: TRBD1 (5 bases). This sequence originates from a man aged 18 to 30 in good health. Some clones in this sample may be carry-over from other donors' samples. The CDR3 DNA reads TGCAGCGTTTTCAGGCAGGGTGGCAATGAGCAGTTCTTC. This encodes CSVFRQGGNEQFF.